These 24 T cell receptor beta chains share one sample of origin, sequenced in a study of Ad26.COV2.S vaccination and SARS-CoV-2 variants. Treatment meaning: approximately 18 received Ad26.COV2.S at low or high dose, single or two shots; about 5 received placebo; per-sample allocation not given. Day 63 following the first vaccine or placebo injection was when the samples were taken. Only in-frame clones appear in the TCRdb table, and some are missing; sequencing was by immunoSEQ multiplex PCR. This table holds approximately 340,000 clones, around 83% found once. This material consisted of peripheral blood, taken in a trial of Ad26.COV2.S vaccine versus placebo. All receptors come from a person between 18 and 65 years old who received the Ad26.COV2.S COVID-19 vaccine or a placebo.

The J gene is TRBJ1-5, the V gene TRBV7-9; 7 bases map to TRBD1. V shed 5 bases, J shed 0 bases, and the junction held 4 bases outside the gene matches. Germline CDR1 is SEHNR and CDR2 is FQNEAQ (reference sequence). This CDR3 region has 15 residues. Here the CDR3 reads CASSEGQYSNQPQHF. The DNA for the CDR3 is TGTGCCAGCAGCGAGGGACAGTATAGCAATCAGCCCCAGCATTTT.

This clone was found a few times. The rearrangement links TRBV19 to TRBJ2-1; TRBD2 agrees at 12 bases. Germline loops: CDR1 LNHDA, CDR2 SQIVND (reference sequence). The CDR3 is 15 amino acids. Trimming took 6 bases from V and 8 from J; bases not matched to a gene: 8. The CDR3 DNA sequence: TGTGCCAGTAGCCCTAGCGGGGGGGCCCTTGATGAGCAGTTCTTC. The encoded protein is CASSPSGGALDEQFF.

This sequence joins TRBV3-1 (or the pseudogene TRBV3-2) and TRBJ2-7, with D uncertain. V lost 3 bases and J 6 bases, leaving 9 bases between the germline ends. Germline-derived CDR1 and CDR2 are LGHDT and YNNKEL (reference sequence). This CDR3 is built from 12 residues. Here the CDR3 DNA reads TGTGCCAGCAGCCACGCGGCCCTCGAGCAGTACTTC. This encodes CASSHAALEQYF.

The rearrangement joins TRBV3-1 (or the pseudogene TRBV3-2) to TRBJ1-2; no clear D gene. V was clipped by 3 bases and J by 8 bases, with 13 bases between them. The germline CDR1 and CDR2 sequences are LGHDT and YNNKEL (reference sequence). The CDR3 is 13 residues long. DNA of the CDR3: TGTGCCAGCAGCCACTCGGGAGCGACGGGCTACACCTTC. Translating it yields CASSHSGATGYTF.

The V and J genes are TRBV18 and TRBJ1-5; D ambiguous. Trimming left V 3 bases short and J 5 bases short, with 17 bases between. From germline, CDR1 is KGHSH and CDR2 LQKENI. The CDR3 spans 16 residues. CDR3 sequence: CASSPASRSRDQPQHF. CDR3 DNA sequence: TGTGCCAGCTCACCTGCCTCCCGGTCGAGGGATCAGCCCCAGCATTTT.

This chain joins TRBV6-5 and TRBJ2-7; unclear D gene. V was pared by 6 bases and J by 4 bases, with 13 bases between. The CDR3 has 13 residues. The V gene's germline CDR1 is MNHEY and CDR2 SVGAGI. The CDR3 DNA follows: TGTGCCAGCAGCCAGGTCCCCGGATACGAGCAGTACTTC. This translates into CASSQVPGYEQYF.

V gene TRBV6-4 combines with J gene TRBJ1-6; tentative D call: TRBD1 (5 bases). Trimming removed 5 bases at V and 8 bases at J, with 16 bases between. The CDR3 contains 15 residues. CDR1 is MRHNA and CDR2 is SNTAGT in the germline V gene. Here the CDR3 DNA reads TGTGCCAGCAGTCTCACCGGGACGGGATATTCACCCCTCCACTTT. Translating gives CASSLTGTGYSPLHF.

The chain carries TRBV13 and TRBJ2-7; TRBD2 matches 12 bases. The trim removed 2 bases at V and 0 bases at J, leaving 5 bases unmatched. The germline CDR1 and CDR2 sequences are PRHDT and FYEKMQ (reference sequence). The CDR3 contains 17 residues. CDR3 residues: CASSLLAGGPGSYEQYF. The CDR3, as DNA: TGTGCCAGCAGCTTACTAGCGGGAGGGCCGGGCTCCTACGAGCAGTACTTC. Together with reference TRBV13 and TRBJ2-7, the CDR3 gives the full variable domain: AAGVIQSPRHLIKEKRETATLKCYPIPRHDTVYWYQQGPGQDPQFLISFYEKMQSDKGSIPDRFSAQQFSDYHSELNMSSLELGDSALYFCASSLLAGGPGSYEQYFGPGTRLTVT.

The genes are TRBV7-2 and TRBJ2-7, with D perhaps matching TRBD2 (6 bases). V dropped 4 bases and J dropped 2 bases, with 15 bases sitting between them. Germline assignment: CDR1 SGHTA and CDR2 FQGNSA. This CDR3 is 15 amino acids long. The CDR3 here is CASSSGSGSAYEQYF. CDR3 in DNA: TGTGCCAGCAGCTCCGGTAGCGGCTCAGCCTACGAGCAGTACTTC.

The chain uses TRBV21-1 and TRBJ1-3; the D call TRBD1 from the table was never checked on the DNA. TRBV21-1 is designated a pseudogene. The CDR3 is 14 amino acids. The CDR3 DNA reads as TGTGCCACTAACAGGGACGGCTCTGGAAACACCATATATTTT. Residues: CATNRDGSGNTIYF.

The V gene is TRBV6-2 or TRBV6-3, the J gene TRBJ2-3; either TRBD1 or TRBD2 may supply D (6 bases each). The CDR3 is 16 amino acids. Germline V gene sequence: CDR1 MNHEY, CDR2 SVGEGT. Trimming stripped 4 bases from V and 1 base from J, with 15 bases between. The CDR3 sequence is CASSLPPGAGTDTQYF. In DNA, the CDR3 is TGTGCCAGCAGTTTACCCCCGGGGGCGGGCACAGATACGCAGTATTTT.

CDR3 in DNA: TGTGCCAGCAGCCGGACTAGCGGCGGGGAGCTGTTTTTT. It translates to CASSRTSGGELFF. This chain uses TRBV12-3 or TRBV12-4 with TRBJ2-2, with 10 bases lining up with TRBD2. The CDR3 has 13 amino acids. V lost 6 bases to trimming and J lost 7 bases; unmatched junction nucleotides: 2.

This chain connects TRBV30 to TRBJ1-2, with a tentative D call TRBD1 (5 bases). The CDR3 sequence is 15 residues long. Germline CDR1 and CDR2: GTSNPN and SVGIG (reference sequence). CDR3 coding DNA: TGTGCGGGGGATGGGCCGGGCCTCTCGGCCTCTGGCTACACCTTC. This codes for CAGDGPGLSASGYTF.

This clone was recorded once. The CDR3 DNA reads TGTGCCAGCAGCCCATTTTTTGGGGCGAGCACAGATACGCAGTATTTT. This codes for CASSPFFGASTDTQYF. The chain couples TRBV7-6 to TRBJ2-3; D is perhaps TRBD1 (5 bases). Germline V gives CDR1 SGHVS, CDR2 FNYEAQ. The CDR3 spans 16 residues. V lost 5 bases to trimming and J lost 0 bases, with 15 bases between them.

J is TRBJ2-1 and V is TRBV11-2; 9 bases fit TRBD1. Germline CDR1 is SGHAT and CDR2 is FQNNGV. V gave up 5 bases and J gave up 1 base; unmatched junction bases: 6. This CDR3 has 16 amino acids. The CDR3 protein is CASSLMGQGSYNEQFF. The CDR3 nucleotides are TGTGCCAGCAGCCTAATGGGACAGGGTTCCTACAATGAGCAGTTCTTC. Based on the CDR3 plus reference TRBV11-2 and TRBJ2-1, the full variable domain is EAGVAQSPRYKIIEKRQSVAFWCNPISGHATLYWYQQILGQGPKLLIQFQNNGVVDDSQLPKDRFSAERLKGVDSTLKIQPAKLEDSAVYLCASSLMGQGSYNEQFFGPGTRLTVL.

Concerning this clone itself: Other DNA sequences in the same sample also yield this CDR3. J is TRBJ2-7 and V is TRBV5-4, with 7 bases identical to TRBD1. After removal of 4 bases from V and 4 bases from J, the junction contained 5 bases not matched to a gene. Germline-derived CDR1 and CDR2 are SGHNT and YYREEE (reference sequence). This CDR3 is 13 amino acids long. For the CDR3, the DNA is TGTGCCAGCAGCCCAGGGACAGAGTACGAGCAGTACTTC. Protein product: CASSPGTEYEQYF.

The CDR3 DNA sequence: TGTGCCAGCAGCCCACGGGGAGAGGAAAAACTGTTTTTT. Protein product: CASSPRGEEKLFF. The chain couples TRBV7-9 to TRBJ1-4, with D unclear. The CDR3 runs to 13 residues. Germline-derived CDR1 and CDR2 are SEHNR and FQNEAQ (reference sequence). The V end was cut by 5 bases, the J end by 8 bases, with 12 bases between.

The rearrangement joins TRBV5-6 to TRBJ2-3, with D perhaps matching TRBD1 or TRBD2 (5 bases each). CDR1 and CDR2 from the germline V gene are SGHDT and YYEEEE. With 6 bases removed from V and 0 bases from J, the gap between germline ends came to 11 bases. CDR3 length: 14 residues. The DNA for the CDR3 is TGTGCCAGCAACCGGGACCTAAGCACAGATACGCAGTATTTT. Translation gives CASNRDLSTDTQYF.

This chain joins TRBV12-3 or TRBV12-4 and TRBJ1-2, with 8 bases aligning to TRBD1. CDR3 length equals 13 residues. With 6 bases clipped from V and 4 bases from J, the junction kept 4 bases outside the gene matches. Here the CDR3 reads CASRSQGGYGYTF. The CDR3 nucleotides read TGTGCCAGCAGGTCACAGGGGGGCTATGGCTACACCTTC.

This sequence joins TRBV20-1 and TRBJ2-5, with D possibly being TRBD2 (5 bases). This CDR3 region has 13 residues. CDR1 DFQATT and CDR2 SNEGSKA come from the germline V gene (reference sequence). Trimming stripped 3 bases from V and 10 bases from J, with 18 bases between. The CDR3 protein is CSASPTAVRDQYF. In DNA, the CDR3 is TGCAGTGCTAGTCCTACAGCTGTGAGGGACCAGTACTTC.

This clone appeared a few times. The V and J genes are TRBV10-2 and TRBJ2-7; unclear D gene. Germline-derived CDR1 and CDR2 are WSHSY and SAAADI. V was shortened by 3 bases and J by 3 bases, with 12 bases between the two germline ends. This CDR3 comprises 14 residues. The DNA of the CDR3 is TGCGCCAGCAGTGACGGCTGGGGAAGCTACGAGCAGTACTTC. Amino acid sequence: CASSDGWGSYEQYF.

V is TRBV5-6 and J is TRBJ1-1; TRBD1 agrees at 7 bases. The germline CDR1 and CDR2 sequences are SGHDT and YYEEEE. Unmatched junction bases numbered 13, after V lost 7 bases and J lost 7 bases. The CDR3 is 14 residues long. CDR3 DNA sequence: TGTGCCAGCCTGGTCGGGACAGCAAGGGGTGAAGCTTTCTTT. It yields the protein CASLVGTARGEAFF.

As regards this clone: Within the sample, other DNA sequences also encode this same CDR3. The rearrangement links TRBV5-1 to TRBJ1-1; D gene unclear. Germline V CDR1 and CDR2: SGHRS, YFSETQ. Trimming cost V 0 bases and J 1 base, with 7 bases left between them. CDR3 length equals 14 residues. The CDR3 loop is CASSLEGPNTEAFF. The DNA of the CDR3 is TGCGCCAGCAGCTTGGAGGGCCCGAACACTGAAGCTTTCTTT.

The rearrangement links TRBV10-1 to TRBJ2-3; 7 bases agree with TRBD2. V lost 6 bases to trimming and J lost 11 bases; unmatched junction nucleotides: 14. The germline gives CDR1 WNHNN, CDR2 SYGVQD (reference sequence). This CDR3 comprises 14 residues. For the CDR3, the DNA is TGCGCCAGCAGCGCTGGGCGGGTTGGGAGGGAGCAGTATTTT. The encoded protein is CASSAGRVGREQYF.